The T cell receptor (beta chain) under discussion was sequenced for a study of shared T cell receptors in the human thymus. V gave up 7 bases and J gave up 0 bases, with 7 bases separating them. The CDR3 has 13 residues. Germline lookup yields CDR1 LNHDA and CDR2 SQIVND (reference sequence). There are a few counts of this clone. Method: immunoSEQ multiplex PCR; TCRdb's copy keeps in-frame clones and lacks some. The table has fewer than 700,000 clones, around 89% seen once; the top ten hold around 0.0099%. These data were likewise used in another study, on human thymus T cells. That report adds: Corrective cardiac surgery supplied the resected thymus tissue. Repertoires from thymus and blood appeared to show biased V and J gene usage. A high degree of thymic repertoire overlap among unrelated individuals was reported in related research.

Sequenced input: thymocytes. This chain joins TRBV19 and TRBJ1-3, with D uncertain. This sequence originates from a boy younger than two with a congenital heart defect. CDR3 coding DNA: TGTGCCAGTAAATATCCCTCTGGAAACACCATATATTTT. This gives the protein CASKYPSGNTIYF.